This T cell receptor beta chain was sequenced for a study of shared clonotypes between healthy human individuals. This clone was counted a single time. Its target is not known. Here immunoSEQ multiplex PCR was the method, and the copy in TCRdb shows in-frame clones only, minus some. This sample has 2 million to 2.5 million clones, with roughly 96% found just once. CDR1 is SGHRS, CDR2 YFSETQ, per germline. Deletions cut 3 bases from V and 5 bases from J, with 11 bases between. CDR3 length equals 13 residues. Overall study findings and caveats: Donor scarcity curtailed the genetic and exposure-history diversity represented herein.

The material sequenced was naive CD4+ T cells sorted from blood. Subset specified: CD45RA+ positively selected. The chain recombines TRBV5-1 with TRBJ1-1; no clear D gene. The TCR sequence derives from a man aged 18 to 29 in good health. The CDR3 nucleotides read TGCGCCAGCAGCTACGATTCCGGGACTGAAGCTTTCTTT. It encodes CASSYDSGTEAFF.